One T cell receptor (beta chain) is described in this entry. The trim removed 5 bases at V and 4 bases at J, leaving 18 bases unmatched. This CDR3 spans 19 amino acids. Germline CDR1 reads SGHTA; CDR2 reads FQGNSA. The repertoire was sequenced with immunoSEQ multiplex PCR; TCRdb's copy has only in-frame clones and lacks some. Altogether more than 150,000 clones are present, about four fifths being singletons, with the ten largest covering roughly 0.6%. This record comes from a study of blood T cell repertoires in COVID-19. Overall study context: COVID-19 samples, acute and convalescent, were from the United States, Italy and Spain. T cells, B-cell-depleted T cells, or PBMCs supplied cDNA or gDNA.

The sample consisted of peripheral blood. The sequence was collected from a man aged 60 to 69 with acute or convalescent COVID-19. The chain is built from TRBV7-2 and TRBJ1-5; 9 bases are shared with TRBD1. For the CDR3, the DNA is TGTGCCAGCAGCCAAACTTCCCTTCACAGGGGGCGCGGGAATCAGCCCCAGCATTTT. Translation gives CASSQTSLHRGRGNQPQHF.